Each of the 30 T cell receptor beta chains below was sequenced from the same sample in a study of T cells in Graves' hyperthyroidism and ophthalmopathy. Amplification of TCR beta CDR3 regions was performed using RNA transcripts as template. The HTBI primer set drove a first-round RT-PCR of the TCR CDR3. TCRdb recomputed calls from the multiplex PCR reads with MiXCR, one row per CDR3 protein. The data hold around 350,000 distinct CDR3 sequences, with more than 12% observed a single time. The specimen sequenced was blood. The receptors originated from a young woman with Graves' ophthalmopathy.

Many counts were recorded for this clonotype. This chain links TRBV28 with TRBJ2-7, with TRBD2 as a possible D gene (5 bases). Per the germline V gene, CDR1 is MDHEN and CDR2 is SYDVKM. CDR3 size: 13 residues. V was cut by 6 bases and J by 6 bases, with 15 bases left in between. The CDR3 spells CASSRWRRSEQYF. The CDR3 DNA sequence: TGTGCCAGCAGCCGATGGAGGAGGTCCGAGCAGTACTTC.

In this sample, this clonotype turned up many times. The rearrangement uses TRBV7-9 and TRBJ2-7, with D possibly being TRBD2 (6 bases). The CDR3 is 13 residues long. The germline V gene has CDR1 SEHNR and CDR2 FQNEAQ (reference sequence). V lost 3 bases to trimming and J lost 5 bases, with 11 bases between them. CDR3 protein: CASSLGRGDEQYF. CDR3 sequence (DNA): TGTGCCAGCAGCTTGGGGCGGGGAGACGAGCAGTACTTC.

This clonotype was counted at least ten times. The chain combines TRBV28 with TRBJ2-3; D assignment may be TRBD1 or TRBD2 (5 bases each). The CDR3 contains 15 residues. The germline CDR1 and CDR2 sequences are MDHEN and SYDVKM. The V gene lost 5 bases and the J gene lost 5 bases, with 17 bases spanning the gap. The CDR3 protein is CASSPREGNGDTQYF. The CDR3 coding sequence is TGTGCCAGCAGTCCCCGCGAGGGGAATGGAGATACGCAGTATTTT. The entire variable domain, with the rest obtained from reference TRBV28 and TRBJ2-3, is as follows: DVKVTQSSRYLVKRTGEKVFLECVQDMDHENMFWYRQDPGLGLRLIYFSYDVKMKEKGDIPEGYSVSREKKERFSLILESASTNQTSMYLCASSPREGNGDTQYFGPGTRLTVL.

In its sample, this clonotype was seen many times. The genes are TRBV20-1 and TRBJ2-3; D unclear. The germline V and J ends were trimmed by 0 bases and 3 bases, with 7 bases remaining between them. The CDR3 runs 13 residues. Germline V gives CDR1 DFQATT, CDR2 SNEGSKA (reference sequence). As DNA, the CDR3 is TGCAGTGCTAGAGAGGGAACTACAGATACGCAGTATTTT. Amino acids: CSAREGTTDTQYF.

This clonotype was picked up many times. J is TRBJ2-1 and V is TRBV27; D is ambiguous. In germline, CDR1 is MNHEY, CDR2 SMNVEV (reference sequence). This CDR3 has 14 residues. Trimming stripped 3 bases from V and 1 base from J, with 7 bases between. The CDR3 spells CASSFVGSYNEQFF. The CDR3 nucleotides read TGTGCCAGCAGTTTTGTGGGGTCCTACAATGAGCAGTTCTTC.

This clonotype was recorded at least ten times. This chain links TRBV5-6 with TRBJ1-1, with a tentative D call TRBD1 (5 bases). V was cut by 0 bases and J by 1 base, with 13 bases left in between. The CDR3 spans 16 residues. CDR1 is SGHDT and CDR2 is YYEEEE in the germline V gene. CDR3: CASSLAPGRPNTEAFF. CDR3 sequence (DNA): TGTGCCAGCAGCTTGGCCCCGGGACGGCCGAACACTGAAGCTTTCTTT.

In the case of this clonotype: A much larger clone lies a single base off, so this may be a read error. CDR3 protein: CASSGGRNRDTAFF. CDR3 DNA sequence: TGTGCCAGCAGTGGAGGTAGAAACAGGGATACTGCTTTCTTT. The chain is built from TRBV6-2 or TRBV6-3 and TRBJ1-1, with a weak D call TRBD1 (6 bases). V lost 5 bases and J 11 bases, leaving 21 bases between the germline ends. Germline-derived CDR1 and CDR2 are MNHEY and SVGEGT. The CDR3 contains 14 residues.

CDR3 in amino acids: CASSSSRGPETQYF. For the CDR3, the DNA is TGTGCCAGCAGCTCTAGCAGGGGGCCAGAGACCCAGTACTTC. This rearrangement joins TRBV11-2 to TRBJ2-5; 8 nucleotides align to TRBD1. This CDR3 is 14 amino acids long. Germline CDR1 reads SGHAT; CDR2 reads FQNNGV. V trimming: 4 bases; J trimming: 4 bases; junction bases outside the gene matches: 5.

The genes are TRBV19 and TRBJ2-2, with D possibly being TRBD1 or TRBD2 (5 bases each). Germline CDR1 LNHDA, CDR2 SQIVND (reference sequence). The CDR3 has 16 residues. V was pared by 3 bases and J by 5 bases, with 16 bases between. CDR3 coding DNA: TGTGCCAGTAGTATGATCACCGGGGCCCCGACCGGGGAGCTGTTTTTT. Encoded protein: CASSMITGAPTGELFF.

This clonotype was detected only a few times. A much larger clonotype is one base distant, so this may be a read error. V is TRBV18 and J is TRBJ2-4; D uncertain. Trimming took 1 base from V and 6 from J, leaving 7 bases between them. This CDR3 contains 13 residues. The germline V gene encodes CDR1 KGHSH and CDR2 LQKENI. Written as DNA, the CDR3 is TGTGCCAGCTCACCACGGGCAGGAAACATTCAGTACTTC. Translation gives CASSPRAGNIQYF.

This clonotype was seen a handful of times. This chain uses TRBV12-3 or TRBV12-4 with TRBJ2-5; D is perhaps TRBD2 (5 bases). The CDR3 sequence is 13 residues long. V dropped 3 bases and J dropped 1 base, with 6 bases sitting between them. DNA of the CDR3: TGTGCCAGCAGTTTTAGCGTCCAAGAGACCCAGTACTTC. It translates to CASSFSVQETQYF.

The table lists this clonotype with many counts. The chain recombines TRBV30 with TRBJ2-2; D may be TRBD1 (6 bases). The CDR3 loop spans 14 amino acids. Trimming took off 2 bases at V and 6 bases at J, with 13 bases between the two ends. Germline values: CDR1 GTSNPN, CDR2 SVGIG (reference sequence). The CDR3 region is CAWSWQGMSGELFF. CDR3 DNA: TGTGCCTGGAGTTGGCAGGGGATGTCCGGGGAGCTGTTTTTT.

This clonotype was found many times. This chain links TRBV12-3 or TRBV12-4 with TRBJ1-1; 7 nucleotides line up with TRBD1. The CDR3 has 13 residues. CDR3 amino acids: CASARTGNTEAFF. In DNA, the CDR3 is TGTGCTTCGGCGCGGACAGGGAACACTGAAGCTTTCTTT.

Ten or more counts support this clonotype. For the CDR3, the DNA is TGTGCCAGCAGTCCAAGGACAGGGCCAGCTGGCGAGCAGTACTTC. It codes for CASSPRTGPAGEQYF. This chain links TRBV6-1 with TRBJ2-7, with 8 bases aligning to TRBD1. This CDR3 contains 15 residues. The V and J ends lost 5 bases and 6 bases, in that order; junction bases with no gene match: 12. Germline CDR1 MNHNS, CDR2 SASEGT.

This clonotype was seen ten or more times. The V call is TRBV10-2, the J call TRBJ1-3; TRBD1 is a possible D gene (5 bases). With 4 bases removed from V and 0 bases from J, the gap between germline ends came to 13 bases. CDR3 length equals 16 residues. Germline lookup yields CDR1 WSHSY and CDR2 SAAADI. The CDR3 protein is CASSGWTPNSGNTIYF. The CDR3 DNA follows: TGCGCCAGCAGTGGGTGGACACCGAACTCTGGAAACACCATATATTTT.

This clonotype has a count of ten or more. This rearrangement joins TRBV28 to TRBJ1-3; D is possibly TRBD1 (6 bases). The CDR3 totals 14 residues. Germline CDR1 reads MDHEN; CDR2 reads SYDVKM. Trimming left V 5 bases short and J 4 bases short, with 12 bases between. The CDR3: CASSPYRVGNTIYF. The CDR3 nucleotides are TGTGCCAGCAGTCCCTACAGGGTCGGAAACACCATATATTTT.

Ten or more counts support this clonotype. V and J are TRBV6-2 or TRBV6-3 and TRBJ1-6; 10 bases map to TRBD1. The V gene's germline CDR1 is MNHEY and CDR2 SVGEGT. V was pared by 6 bases and J by 7 bases, with 3 bases of the junction left unmatched. The CDR3 runs 14 residues. For the CDR3, the DNA is TGTGCCAGCAGCAGACAGGGGGCGAATTCACCCCTCCACTTT. It encodes CASSRQGANSPLHF.

This clonotype was picked up many times. The rearrangement joins TRBV12-3 or TRBV12-4 to TRBJ1-2; D is unclear. This CDR3 contains 13 residues. The germline V and J ends were trimmed by 6 bases and 4 bases, with 12 bases remaining between them. The CDR3: CASRVEGTYGYTF. DNA for the CDR3: TGTGCCAGCAGAGTTGAGGGAACCTATGGCTACACCTTC.

This clonotype has a handful of counts. The chain is built from TRBV6-5 and TRBJ1-2; tentative D call: TRBD1 (6 bases). CDR1 is MNHEY and CDR2 is SVGAGI in the germline V gene. V gave up 2 bases and J gave up 7 bases, with 14 bases separating them. CDR3 length: 14 amino acids. The CDR3 DNA reads TGTGCCAGCAGTTACAGAGCGGGGGGCCGTGGCTACACCTTC. Amino acid sequence: CASSYRAGGRGYTF.

In this sample, this clonotype turned up many times. The chain recombines TRBV7-2 with TRBJ2-3; 8 bases line up with TRBD1. The CDR3 contains 15 residues. CDR1 SGHTA and CDR2 FQGNSA come from the germline V gene. J lost 1 base, V lost 4 bases, and 4 bases had no gene match. The CDR3 DNA sequence: TGTGCCAGCAGCTCGGACAGGGTCGGCACAGATACGCAGTATTTT. Translating gives CASSSDRVGTDTQYF.

Ten or more counts support this clonotype. The chain has TRBV28 and TRBJ2-7; tentatively, D is TRBD1 (5 bases). The length of the CDR3 is 19 residues. In germline, CDR1 is MDHEN, CDR2 SYDVKM. V lost 6 bases, J lost 2 bases, and 29 bases lay in between. Here the CDR3 reads CASSRPVRSKAQAAYEQYF. CDR3 sequence (DNA): TGTGCCAGCAGCCGCCCCGTGCGGAGCAAGGCACAGGCCGCCTACGAGCAGTACTTC.

This clonotype has a count of ten or more. The chain couples TRBV28 to TRBJ2-1; the D is unclear. Germline CDR1 is MDHEN and CDR2 is SYDVKM. The CDR3 has 13 residues. Trimming cost V 5 bases and J 13 bases, with 18 bases left between them. In DNA, the CDR3 is TGTGCCAGCAGTCCGCCCCCCAGTTCTCGACAGTTCTTC. This encodes CASSPPPSSRQFF.

J is TRBJ2-4 and V is TRBV5-1; a weak D match, TRBD1 (5 bases). CDR1 SGHRS and CDR2 YFSETQ come from the germline V gene. This CDR3 comprises 13 residues. Trimming left V 7 bases short and J 4 bases short, with 12 bases between. CDR3 bases: TGCGCCAGCGGACCGGCAGGGAAAAACATTCAGTACTTC. As protein: CASGPAGKNIQYF.

This clonotype was seen a few times. The chain's CDR3 is CATSEQGGGETQYF. CDR3 bases: TGTGCCACCAGTGAGCAAGGAGGGGGTGAGACCCAGTACTTC. The V and J genes are TRBV24-1 and TRBJ2-5, with D perhaps given as TRBD1 or TRBD2 (6 bases each). This CDR3 contains 14 residues. V lost 4 bases to trimming and J lost 5 bases, with 13 bases between them. The germline V gene encodes CDR1 KGHDR and CDR2 SFDVKD.

The V call is TRBV28, the J call TRBJ2-2, with 8 bases lining up with TRBD1. V lost 7 bases, J lost 3 bases, and 4 bases stayed unmatched. This CDR3 is built from 14 residues. Germline CDR1 is MDHEN and CDR2 is SYDVKM. The CDR3 nucleotides are TGTGCCAGCATCAGGGGGCGCGACACCGGGGAGCTGTTTTTT. It is translated as CASIRGRDTGELFF. The full variable domain, completed using reference TRBV28 and TRBJ2-2, is DVKVTQSSRYLVKRTGEKVFLECVQDMDHENMFWYRQDPGLGLRLIYFSYDVKMKEKGDIPEGYSVSREKKERFSLILESASTNQTSMYLCASIRGRDTGELFFGEGSRLTVL.

The gene calls are TRBV11-2 and TRBJ1-4, with 10 bases aligning to TRBD1. After removal of 3 bases from V and 5 bases from J, the junction contained 6 bases not matched to a gene. CDR1 is SGHAT and CDR2 is FQNNGV in the germline V gene. The CDR3 has 16 residues. In nucleotides, the CDR3 is TGTGCCAGCAGCTTTGTACCGGGACAGGGGAATGAAAAACTGTTTTTT. The encoded protein is CASSFVPGQGNEKLFF. Together with reference TRBV11-2 and TRBJ1-4, the CDR3 gives the full variable domain: EAGVAQSPRYKIIEKRQSVAFWCNPISGHATLYWYQQILGQGPKLLIQFQNNGVVDDSQLPKDRFSAERLKGVDSTLKIQPAKLEDSAVYLCASSFVPGQGNEKLFFGSGTQLSVL.

The table lists this clonotype with many counts. This rearrangement joins TRBV12-3 or TRBV12-4 to TRBJ1-5; no clear D. The CDR3 runs to 12 residues. V lost 6 bases, J lost 9 bases, and 12 bases lay in between. The CDR3 region is CASSPAGRPQHF. For the CDR3, the DNA is TGTGCCAGCAGCCCCGCCGGACGGCCCCAGCATTTT.

This chain joins TRBV2 and TRBJ1-6; D not certain. V lost 0 bases, J lost 9 bases, and 6 bases lay in between. The germline gives CDR1 SNHLY, CDR2 FYNNEI. The CDR3 is made up of 13 amino acids. CDR3 sequence reads: CASSEASVSPLHF. CDR3 nucleotides: TGTGCCAGCAGTGAAGCGTCGGTTTCACCCCTCCACTTT.

The chain combines TRBV6-1 with TRBJ1-3, with D maybe TRBD1 (5 bases). CDR1 is MNHNS, CDR2 SASEGT, per germline. V lost 3 bases to trimming and J lost 3 bases, with 15 bases between them. The CDR3 sequence is 16 residues long. The CDR3 loop is CASSDSGRFFGNTIYF. The CDR3 region has the DNA TGTGCCAGCAGTGATTCAGGGAGGTTTTTTGGAAACACCATATATTTT.

This clonotype came up a few times. This may come from a read error, since a much larger clone is one base off. The chain is built from TRBV5-6 and TRBJ2-5, with 9 bases fitting TRBD1. Unmatched junction bases numbered 1, after V lost 2 bases and J lost 5 bases. Per germline, CDR1 SGHDT and CDR2 YYEEEE. The CDR3 is 13 residues long. The CDR3 nucleotides read TGTGCCAGCAGCTTCGGGACAGGGGAGACCCAGTACTTC. It yields the protein CASSFGTGETQYF. Full variable domain (remainder filled in from reference TRBV5-6 and TRBJ2-5): DAGVTQSPTHLIKTRGQQVTLRCSPKSGHDTVSWYQQALGQGPQFIFQYYEEEERQRGNFPDRFSGHQFPNYSSELNVNALLLGDSALYLCASSFGTGETQYFGPGTRLLVL.